Listed below are T cell receptor beta chains from one sample, sequenced in a study of PD-1 blockade in classical Hodgkin lymphoma. Profiling relied on immunoSEQ multiplex PCR, and the TCRdb table lists in-frame clones only, not all of them. The table shows some 95,000 clones, with roughly nine tenths occurring only once. The material was peripheral blood mononuclear cells (PBMCs), obtained before the second cycle of nivolumab. The receptors shown here come from a human donor with classical Hodgkin lymphoma. Each CDR3 is given with its conserved first and last residue. A D gene is named only where the DNA matches it firmly. Rows give clone size only sometimes, using once, few, many, or a class for an expanded clone.

J | D | size | V | CDR3 | DNA
TRBJ2-1 | TRBD1 | NA | TRBV7-2 | CASSWARGTGGNEQFF | TGTGCCAGCAGCTGGGCCCGCGGAACAGGGGGAAATGAGCAGTTCTTC
TRBJ2-2 | NA | NA | TRBV11-3 | CASSPDNTGELFF | TGTGCCAGCAGCCCCGACAACACCGGGGAGCTGTTTTTT
TRBJ1-1 | NA | NA | TRBV9 | CASSVTPGGEAFF | TGTGCCAGCAGCGTAACCCCGGGGGGTGAAGCTTTCTTT
TRBJ2-4 | NA | NA | TRBV28 | CASSLWLAKNIQYF | TGTGCCAGCAGTTTATGGCTAGCCAAAAACATTCAGTACTTC
TRBJ1-5 | TRBD1 | NA | TRBV6-5 | CARGTVHNQPQHF | TGTGCCAGGGGGACAGTCCATAATCAGCCCCAGCATTTT
TRBJ2-7 | NA | NA | TRBV28 | CASSQGGGYSSYEQYF | TGTGCCAGCAGTCAAGGAGGGGGGTACAGCTCCTACGAGCAGTACTTC
TRBJ2-7 | TRBD1 | once | TRBV9 | CASSVGTGAYEQYF | TGTGCCAGCAGCGTGGGGACAGGGGCCTACGAGCAGTACTTC
TRBJ2-2 | NA | NA | TRBV28 | CASSFGHPSNTGELFF | TGTGCCAGCAGTTTCGGGCATCCTTCGAACACCGGGGAGCTGTTTTTT
TRBJ2-2 | NA | NA | TRBV20-1 | CSEKEGELFF | TGCAGTGAAAAAGAGGGGGAGCTGTTTTTT
TRBJ1-6 | TRBD1 | NA | TRBV6-1 | CASSEARTGRSPLHF | TGTGCCAGCAGTGAAGCGAGGACAGGGCGGTCACCCCTCCACTTT
TRBJ2-4 | NA | NA | TRBV2 | CATSLAGQIAKNIQYF | TGTGCCACCTCCCTTGCGGGACAGATAGCCAAAAACATTCAGTACTTC
TRBJ1-2 | NA | NA | TRBV18 | CASSPQGNGYTF | TGTGCCAGCTCACCACAGGGGAACGGCTACACCTTC
TRBJ2-1 | NA | once | TRBV27 | CASSLSLRAVDEQFF | TGTGCCAGCAGTTTGTCTCTTCGGGCGGTGGATGAGCAGTTCTTC
TRBJ2-7 | NA | NA | TRBV6-5 | CASSTTGSYEQYF | TGTGCCAGCAGCACCACAGGGTCCTACGAGCAGTACTTC
TRBJ2-1 | TRBD2 | NA | TRBV11-2 | CASSLVRLAGGDNEQFF | TGTGCCAGCAGCTTAGTTAGGCTAGCGGGGGGCGACAATGAGCAGTTCTTC
TRBJ2-4 | NA | NA | TRBV5-1 | CASSPSVENIQYF | TGCGCCAGCAGTCCGTCGGTTGAAAACATTCAGTACTTC